The 10 T cell receptor beta chains reported below all come from one sample, sequenced in a study of blood T cell repertoires in COVID-19. Produced via immunoSEQ multiplex PCR; TCRdb's table is partial and in-frame only. The data show 250,000 to 400,000 clones, about nine tenths seen once. The sample was peripheral blood. All receptors come from a woman aged 25 to 39 with COVID-19, enrolled during active disease.

The CDR3 bases are TGTGCCAGCAGCCAAGTTGGGGGGGGAGAGACCCAGTACTTC. Translation: CASSQVGGGETQYF. The rearrangement links TRBV4-2 to TRBJ2-5, with TRBD2 identical over 7 bases. CDR3 length: 14 amino acids. The trim removed 1 base at V and 4 bases at J, leaving 3 bases unmatched. Germline V lookup: CDR1 LGHNA, CDR2 YNFKEQ.

V and J are TRBV2 and TRBJ2-7; a weak D match, TRBD2 (5 bases). Trimming shortened V by 8 bases and J by 6 bases, and 20 bases separated the two germline ends. Germline loops: CDR1 SNHLY, CDR2 FYNNEI. CDR3 length: 14 amino acids. For the CDR3, the DNA is TGTGCCAGCCAACTAGGAATAATAGTTTCCGAGCAGTACGTC. Its protein is CASQLGIIVSEQYV.

This chain uses TRBV6-2 or TRBV6-3 with TRBJ1-1; D gene unclear. Trimming took 3 bases from V and 4 from J, leaving 15 bases between them. The V gene's germline CDR1 is MNHEY and CDR2 SVGEGT. This CDR3 is built from 15 residues. In DNA form, the CDR3 reads TGTGCCAGCAGTTATAATGGGGAGTTAGGCACTGAAGCTTTCTTT. Its translation: CASSYNGELGTEAFF.

The chain uses TRBV30 and TRBJ1-1; no firm D call. Germline-derived CDR1 and CDR2 are GTSNPN and SVGIG (reference sequence). V lost 2 bases, J lost 2 bases, and 6 bases lay in between. This CDR3 is 12 amino acids long. CDR3 loop: CAWSPGNTEAFF. In DNA, the CDR3 is TGTGCCTGGAGTCCGGGTAACACTGAAGCTTTCTTT.

The rearrangement joins TRBV5-1 to TRBJ2-7; no clear D gene. Germline lookup yields CDR1 SGHRS and CDR2 YFSETQ. The CDR3 extends over 13 amino acids. With 1 base removed from V and 2 bases from J, the gap between germline ends came to 7 bases. CDR3 sequence: CASSLLPAYEQYV. The CDR3 region has the DNA TGCGCCAGCAGCTTGTTACCGGCCTACGAGCAGTACGTC.

J is TRBJ2-5 and V is TRBV30; D is undetermined. Deletions cut 5 bases from V and 9 bases from J, with 22 bases between. Germline assignment: CDR1 GTSNPN and CDR2 SVGIG (reference sequence). The CDR3 length is 14 residues. The CDR3 spells CAWSMAASSRAQYF. In nucleotides, the CDR3 is TGTGCCTGGTCCATGGCCGCCTCAAGTCGGGCCCAGTACTTC.

Only one count was recorded for this clone. This chain uses TRBV7-9 with TRBJ1-6; 7 bases map to TRBD1. The V gene end was trimmed by 7 bases and the J gene end by 7 bases; junction bases not matched to a gene: 13. The CDR3 loop spans 16 amino acids. CDR1 is SEHNR and CDR2 is FQNEAQ in the germline V gene (reference sequence). The CDR3 DNA reads TGTGCCAGCAAACAAACGACAGGGCGGTTGAATTCACCCCTCCACTTT. Translation gives CASKQTTGRLNSPLHF. The full variable domain, its missing parts supplied by reference TRBV7-9 and TRBJ1-6, is DTGVSQNPRHKITKRGQNVTFRCDPISEHNRLYWYRQTLGQGPEFLTYFQNEAQLEKSRLLSDRFSAERPKGSFSTLEIQRTEQGDSAMYLCASKQTTGRLNSPLHFGNGTRLTVT.

The chain carries TRBV7-2 and TRBJ1-1; D is ambiguous. Germline V lookup: CDR1 SGHTA, CDR2 FQGNSA. V was pared by 1 base and J by 7 bases, with 7 bases between. The CDR3 totals 12 residues. Written as DNA, the CDR3 is TGTGCCAGCAGCTTAGGACGGAGTGAAGCTTTCTTT. It codes for CASSLGRSEAFF.

The V gene is TRBV2, the J gene TRBJ1-1; D is uncertain. V lost 3 bases and J lost 3, with 11 bases in between. The CDR3 spans 14 residues. Germline V gives CDR1 SNHLY, CDR2 FYNNEI. The CDR3 sequence is CASSDYVGHTEAFF. CDR3 DNA: TGTGCCAGCAGTGACTACGTTGGGCACACTGAAGCTTTCTTT.

This chain uses TRBV6-6 with TRBJ2-5, with 12 bases lining up with TRBD2. The germline CDR1 and CDR2 sequences are MNHNY and SVGAGI (reference sequence). This CDR3 contains 14 residues. With 6 bases clipped from V and 4 bases from J, the junction kept 3 bases outside the gene matches. The CDR3, as DNA: TGTGCCAGCAGACAACTAGCGGGGGGAGAGACCCAGTACTTC. Translation gives CASRQLAGGETQYF.